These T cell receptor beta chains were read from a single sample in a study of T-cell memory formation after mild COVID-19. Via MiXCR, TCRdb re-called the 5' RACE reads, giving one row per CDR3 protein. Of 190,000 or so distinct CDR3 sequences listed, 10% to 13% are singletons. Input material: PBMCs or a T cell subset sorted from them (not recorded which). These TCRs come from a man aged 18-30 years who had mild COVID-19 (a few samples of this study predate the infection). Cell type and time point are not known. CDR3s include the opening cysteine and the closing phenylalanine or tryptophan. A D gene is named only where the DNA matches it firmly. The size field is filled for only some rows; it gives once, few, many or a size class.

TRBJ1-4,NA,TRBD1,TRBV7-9,TGTGCCAGCAGCTTAATGGGCGGGACAGCCGAAAAACTGTTTTTT,CASSLMGGTAEKLFF
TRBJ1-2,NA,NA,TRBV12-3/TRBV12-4,TGTGCCAGCAGTGGAAGGACGCGCAGCTATGGCTACACCTTC,CASSGRTRSYGYTF
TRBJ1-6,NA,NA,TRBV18,TGTGCCAGCTCGGCCAGGGATAATTCACCCCTCCACTTT,CASSARDNSPLHF
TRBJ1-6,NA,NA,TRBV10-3,TGTGCCATCAGTTCAGGGGACTCACCCCTCCACTTT,CAISSGDSPLHF
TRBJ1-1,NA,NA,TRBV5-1,TGCGCCAGCAGCTTCGTGACAGGATGGACTGAAGCTTTCTTT,CASSFVTGWTEAFF
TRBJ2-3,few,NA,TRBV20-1,TGCACCCCGCTGGTAGATGATACGCAGTATTTT,CTPLVDDTQYF
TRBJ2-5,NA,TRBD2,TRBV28,TGTGCCAGCAGTTTATCCGGGACTAGCGGGGAGACCCAGTACTTC,CASSLSGTSGETQYF
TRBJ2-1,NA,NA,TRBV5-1,TGCGCCAGCAGCTTGGTGGTCGGTAGCTCCTACAATGAGCAGTTCTTC,CASSLVVGSSYNEQFF
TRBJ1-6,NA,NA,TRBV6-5,TGTGCCAGCAGTTACGGAAGCTCCTATAATTCACCCCTCCACTTT,CASSYGSSYNSPLHF
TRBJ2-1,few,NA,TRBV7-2,TGTGCCAGCAGCTTAGATTGGAGGGCACATGAGCAGTTCTTC,CASSLDWRAHEQFF
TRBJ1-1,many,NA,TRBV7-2,TGTGCCAGCAGGACTAACAGCCAGAACACTGAAGCTTTCTTT,CASRTNSQNTEAFF
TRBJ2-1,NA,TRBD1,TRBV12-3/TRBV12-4,TGTGCCAGCAGCTTAAGACAGGGAACCTACAATGAGCAGTTCTTC,CASSLRQGTYNEQFF
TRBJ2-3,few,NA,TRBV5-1,TGCGCCAGCAGCTTGGGCGTTGAGCAGAGCACAGATACGCAGTATTTT,CASSLGVEQSTDTQYF
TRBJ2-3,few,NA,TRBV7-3,TGTGCCAGCAGCTTAACTGGGGCTTCAGATACGCAGTATTTT,CASSLTGASDTQYF
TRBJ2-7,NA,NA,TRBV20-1,TGCAGTGCTAGTGCACGGGGGTCGGGGGAGCAGTACTTC,CSASARGSGEQYF
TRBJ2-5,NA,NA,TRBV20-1,TGCAGTGCTATGAGATCCCTTCAGGTGGGATGGGTCCGAGAGACCCAGTACTTC,CSAMRSLQVGWVRETQYF
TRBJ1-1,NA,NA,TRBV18,TGTGCCAGCTCACACCCATTAACAAAGGGGCCCACTGAAGCTTTCTTT,CASSHPLTKGPTEAFF
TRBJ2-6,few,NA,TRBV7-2,TGTGCCAGCAGCCTCGCGGGGCCCTGGGCTGGGGCCAACGTCCTGACTTTC,CASSLAGPWAGANVLTF
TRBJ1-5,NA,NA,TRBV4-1,TGCGCCAGCAGAACCAAGATAGGGCAGGGGCTTAATCAGCCCCAGCATTTT,CASRTKIGQGLNQPQHF
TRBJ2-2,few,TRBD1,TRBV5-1,TGCGCCAGCAGCGCTGTACAGGGGGACACCGGGGAGCTGTTTTTT,CASSAVQGDTGELFF
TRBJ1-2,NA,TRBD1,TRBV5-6,TGTGCCAGCAGCCCACAGGGGCCTAACTATGGCTACACCTTC,CASSPQGPNYGYTF
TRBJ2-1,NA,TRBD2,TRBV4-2,TGTGCCAGCAGCCAACCTAGCGGGGGGAGGCACAATGAGCAGTTCTTC,CASSQPSGGRHNEQFF
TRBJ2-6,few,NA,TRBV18,TGTGCCAGCTCACCAAACGCGGGGGCCGGGGCCAACGTCCTGACTTTC,CASSPNAGAGANVLTF
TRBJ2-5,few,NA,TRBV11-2,TGTGCCAGCAGCTTTTCAATAGGGCCCCAAGAGACCCAGTACTTC,CASSFSIGPQETQYF
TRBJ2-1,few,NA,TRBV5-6,TGTGCCAGCACCCCCCGTCCCTACAATGAGCAGTTCTTC,CASTPRPYNEQFF
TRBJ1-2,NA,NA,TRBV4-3,TGCGCCAGCAGCCGCCTTGCAGGGGATGGCTACACCTTC,CASSRLAGDGYTF